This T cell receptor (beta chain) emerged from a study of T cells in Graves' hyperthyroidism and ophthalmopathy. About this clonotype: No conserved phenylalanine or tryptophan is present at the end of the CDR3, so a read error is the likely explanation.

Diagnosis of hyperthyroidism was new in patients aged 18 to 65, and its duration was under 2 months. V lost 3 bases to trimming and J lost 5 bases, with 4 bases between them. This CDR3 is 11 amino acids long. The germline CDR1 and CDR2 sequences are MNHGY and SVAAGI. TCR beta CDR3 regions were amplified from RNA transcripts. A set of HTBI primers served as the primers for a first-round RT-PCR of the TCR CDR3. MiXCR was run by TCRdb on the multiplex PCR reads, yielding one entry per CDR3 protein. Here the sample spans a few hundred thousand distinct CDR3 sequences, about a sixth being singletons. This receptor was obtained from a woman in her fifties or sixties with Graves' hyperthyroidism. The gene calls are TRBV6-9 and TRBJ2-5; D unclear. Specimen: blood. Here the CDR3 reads CASSYGETQYL. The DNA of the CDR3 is TGTGCCAGCAGTTACGGTGAGACCCAGTACCTC.